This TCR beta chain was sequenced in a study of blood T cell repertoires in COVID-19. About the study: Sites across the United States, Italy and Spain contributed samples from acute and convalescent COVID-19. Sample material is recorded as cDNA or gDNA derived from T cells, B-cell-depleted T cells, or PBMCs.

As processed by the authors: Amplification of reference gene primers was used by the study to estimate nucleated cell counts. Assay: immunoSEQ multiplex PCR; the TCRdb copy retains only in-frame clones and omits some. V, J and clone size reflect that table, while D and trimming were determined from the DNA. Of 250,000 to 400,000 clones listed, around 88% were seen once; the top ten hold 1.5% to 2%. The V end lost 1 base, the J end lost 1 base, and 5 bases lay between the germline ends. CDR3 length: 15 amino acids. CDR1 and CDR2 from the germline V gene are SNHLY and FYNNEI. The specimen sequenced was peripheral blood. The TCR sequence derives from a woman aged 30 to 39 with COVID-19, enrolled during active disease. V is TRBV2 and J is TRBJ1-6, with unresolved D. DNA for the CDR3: TGTGCCAGCAGTGAAGTCCCTTCCTATAATTCACCCCTCCACTTT. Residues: CASSEVPSYNSPLHF. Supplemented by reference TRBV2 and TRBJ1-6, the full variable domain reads EPEVTQTPSHQVTQMGQEVILRCVPISNHLYFYWYRQILGQKVEFLVSFYNNEISEKSEIFDDQFSVERPDGSNFTLKIRSTKLEDSAMYFCASSEVPSYNSPLHFGNGTRLTVT.